Each of the 19 T cell receptor beta chains below was sequenced from the same sample in a study of blood T cell repertoires in COVID-19. Only in-frame clones appear in the TCRdb table, and some are missing; sequencing was by immunoSEQ multiplex PCR. This sample has approximately 160,000 clones, with approximately 81% found just once. Sequencing was performed on PBMCs or T cells enriched from blood (not recorded which). The receptors come from a woman between 50 and 59 years old who had recovered from COVID-19.

V gene TRBV7-3 combines with J gene TRBJ2-3; 7 bases align to TRBD1. In germline, CDR1 is SGHTA, CDR2 FQGTGA. The CDR3 has 14 residues. J was trimmed by 5 bases and V by 4 bases; bases with no gene match: 6. The CDR3 reads CASSYLPGGDTQYF. The CDR3 DNA reads TGTGCCAGCAGCTACCTACCAGGGGGAGATACGCAGTATTTT. The full variable domain, rest sourced from reference TRBV7-3 and TRBJ2-3, is GAGVSQTPSNKVTEKGKYVELRCDPISGHTALYWYRQSLGQGPEFLIYFQGTGAADDSGLPNDRFFAVRPEGSVSTLKIQRTERGDSAVYLCASSYLPGGDTQYFGPGTRLTVL.

The chain recombines TRBV7-3 with TRBJ1-6; maybe TRBD1 (6 bases). Trimming took 5 bases from V and 9 from J, leaving 14 bases between them. The CDR3 is 14 amino acids. CDR1 is SGHTA and CDR2 is FQGTGA in the germline V gene. The CDR3 loop is CASSVQGSGSPLHF. DNA of the CDR3: TGTGCCAGCAGCGTACAGGGATCGGGTTCACCCCTCCACTTT.

The rearrangement links TRBV19 to TRBJ2-2; 8 positions match TRBD1. The CDR3 is 15 residues long. The V gene's germline CDR1 is LNHDA and CDR2 SQIVND (reference sequence). The V segment lost 3 bases and the J segment 15 bases; nucleotides outside the gene matches: 15. CDR3: CASSMSGLSDRVVFF. The CDR3, as DNA: TGTGCCAGTAGTATGTCGGGGCTATCGGACAGGGTGGTGTTTTTT.

The chain has TRBV20-1 and TRBJ2-5; TRBD2 matches at 8 bases. CDR1 and CDR2 from the germline V gene are DFQATT and SNEGSKA (reference sequence). V gave up 3 bases and J gave up 6 bases; unmatched junction bases: 9. This CDR3 is built from 14 residues. This chain's CDR3 is CSASETGLGKTQYF. In nucleotides, the CDR3 is TGCAGTGCTAGTGAGACGGGACTAGGGAAGACCCAGTACTTC.

This clone was found once. The chain links TRBV4-3 to TRBJ2-3, with TRBD2 matching over 7 bases. The ends lost 4 bases at V and 2 bases at J; junction bases unmatched: 6. Germline V CDR1 and CDR2: LGHNA, YSLEER. The CDR3 loop spans 15 amino acids. The CDR3 bases are TGCGCCAGCAGCCTCGGGACTACCTACACAGATACGCAGTATTTT. Encoded protein: CASSLGTTYTDTQYF.

The rearrangement joins TRBV7-2 to TRBJ1-1; D unresolved. The germline V gene has CDR1 SGHTA and CDR2 FQGNSA. The ends were cut back, 1 base at V and 1 base at J, with 13 bases in the middle. This CDR3 comprises 16 residues. DNA of the CDR3: TGTGCCAGCAGCTTAGGGCCTTTACAGCAGAACACTGAAGCTTTCTTT. It yields the protein CASSLGPLQQNTEAFF.

J is TRBJ1-1 and V is TRBV19; unclear D gene. The CDR3 runs 14 residues. Between the trimmed V and J ends, which lost 5 bases and 3 bases, there was a span of 13 bases. CDR1 and CDR2 (germline): LNHDA, SQIVND (reference sequence). The CDR3 reads CASSVGQADTEAFF. CDR3 coding DNA: TGTGCCAGTAGTGTGGGTCAGGCCGACACTGAAGCTTTCTTT.

This clone is labeled medium-sized. The chain couples TRBV29-1 to TRBJ2-1, with 14 bases lining up with TRBD2. V shed 6 bases, J shed 0 bases, and the junction held 4 bases outside the gene matches. This CDR3 has 16 residues. CDR1 is SQVTM and CDR2 is ANQGSEA in the germline V gene. The CDR3 spells CSVDGTSGSSYNEQFF. The CDR3 DNA reads as TGCAGCGTCGATGGGACTAGCGGGAGCTCCTACAATGAGCAGTTCTTC.

The chain has TRBV11-3 and TRBJ2-7; 11 nucleotides agree with TRBD2. Per the germline V gene, CDR1 is SGHNT and CDR2 is YENEEA. The length of the CDR3 is 15 residues. Trimming removed 5 bases from V and 2 bases from J; junction bases left unmatched: 5. CDR3 in amino acids: CASSPGTSGTYEQYF. CDR3 sequence (DNA): TGTGCCAGCAGCCCAGGGACTAGCGGCACCTACGAGCAGTACTTC.

The chain combines TRBV10-2 with TRBJ2-7, with D maybe TRBD1 (6 bases). V was shortened by 8 bases and J by 2 bases, with 13 bases between the two germline ends. Germline assignment: CDR1 WSHSY and CDR2 SAAADI. There are 13 residues in the CDR3. CDR3 in DNA: TGCGCCAGCTTACAGGGCGAGGCCTACGAGCAGTACTTC. Translation: CASLQGEAYEQYF.

This clone was counted between two and nine times. CDR3 DNA: TGCGCCAGCAGCTTGGCTGGAGCGGGAGGAAGGAATGAGCAGTTCTTC. Amino acid sequence: CASSLAGAGGRNEQFF. This sequence joins TRBV5-1 and TRBJ2-1; 9 nucleotides agree with TRBD2. CDR3 length: 16 amino acids. V gave up 0 bases and J gave up 7 bases; unmatched junction bases: 8. Germline V lookup: CDR1 SGHRS, CDR2 YFSETQ.

The chain combines TRBV3-1 (or the pseudogene TRBV3-2) with TRBJ2-3; 9 bases are shared with TRBD2. Germline trimming cut 4 bases from V and 3 bases from J; bases unmatched to any gene: 5. Germline loops: CDR1 LGHDT, CDR2 YNNKEL (reference sequence). CDR3 length: 15 residues. The CDR3 spells CASSPTSGSTDTQYF. The CDR3 nucleotides are TGTGCCAGCAGCCCGACTAGCGGTTCAACAGATACGCAGTATTTT.

V and J are TRBV6-5 and TRBJ1-2; 10 bases agree with TRBD1. The CDR3 consists of 14 residues. The germline V gene has CDR1 MNHEY and CDR2 SVGAGI. The V gene end was trimmed by 6 bases and the J gene end by 6 bases; junction bases not matched to a gene: 7. The CDR3 DNA sequence: TGTGCCAGCAGAACCGGACAGGGGGTGGATGGCTACACCTTC. Its translation: CASRTGQGVDGYTF.

The chain combines TRBV5-1 with TRBJ2-7; D might be TRBD2 (6 bases). Trimming shortened V by 5 bases and J by 6 bases, and 18 bases separated the two germline ends. CDR1 is SGHRS and CDR2 is YFSETQ in the germline V gene. This CDR3 has 14 residues. As DNA, the CDR3 is TGCGCCAGCAGTGTAACGGGAGTCACTGGCGAGCAGTACTTC. Its translation is CASSVTGVTGEQYF.

The chain couples TRBV7-2 to TRBJ2-3, with D maybe TRBD2 (6 bases). V lost 1 base and J 3 bases, leaving 14 bases between the germline ends. Germline-derived CDR1 and CDR2 are SGHTA and FQGNSA. CDR3 length: 16 amino acids. CDR3 sequence (DNA): TGTGCCAGCAGCTTAGTTCCGTCTAGCGTTACAGATACGCAGTATTTT. Its translation: CASSLVPSSVTDTQYF. Full variable domain (outside the CDR3, taken from reference TRBV7-2 and TRBJ2-3): GAGVSQSPSNKVTEKGKDVELRCDPISGHTALYWYRQSLGQGLEFLIYFQGNSAPDKSGLPSDRFSAERTGGSVSTLTIQRTQQEDSAVYLCASSLVPSSVTDTQYFGPGTRLTVL.

The chain carries TRBV7-9 and TRBJ2-7, with 7 bases that match TRBD1. The junction had 9 bases not matched to a gene; V was cut back by 5 bases and J by 5 bases. CDR3 length equals 14 residues. The germline CDR1 and CDR2 sequences are SEHNR and FQNEAQ (reference sequence). In DNA, the CDR3 is TGTGCCAGCAGCCCCAGACAGGGTGTCCACGAGCAGTACTTC. The encoded protein is CASSPRQGVHEQYF. Full variable domain (remainder filled in from reference TRBV7-9 and TRBJ2-7): DTGVSQNPRHKITKRGQNVTFRCDPISEHNRLYWYRQTLGQGPEFLTYFQNEAQLEKSRLLSDRFSAERPKGSFSTLEIQRTEQGDSAMYLCASSPRQGVHEQYFGPGTRLTVT.

The chain is built from TRBV9 and TRBJ1-2; the D gene is possibly TRBD1 (5 bases). The ends were cut back, 0 bases at V and 4 bases at J, with 7 bases in the middle. Germline V gives CDR1 SGDLS, CDR2 YYNGEE. The CDR3 has 13 residues. The CDR3 reads CASSVGQPYGYTF. CDR3 nucleotide sequence: TGTGCCAGCAGCGTAGGACAGCCCTATGGCTACACCTTC.

V is TRBV18 and J is TRBJ1-1; no clear D. The V gene's germline CDR1 is KGHSH and CDR2 LQKENI. The CDR3 sequence is 14 residues long. The germline V and J ends were trimmed by 1 base and 6 bases, with 12 bases remaining between them. CDR3 nucleotides: TGTGCCAGCTCACCACTCGAGACAAAGCCTGAAGCTTTCTTT. It codes for CASSPLETKPEAFF.

V gene TRBV29-1 combines with J gene TRBJ1-1; 11 positions match TRBD1. The germline V gene has CDR1 SQVTM and CDR2 ANQGSEA. The CDR3 sequence is 13 residues long. Trimming removed 6 bases from V and 6 bases from J; junction bases left unmatched: 6. As DNA, the CDR3 is TGCAGCGTGGACAGGGGGCTTAAGGCTGAAGCTTTCTTT. Translating it yields CSVDRGLKAEAFF.